Each of the 22 T cell receptor beta chains below was sequenced from the same sample in a study of T cells in tuberculosis. Sample time point: new active TB diagnosis, blood taken before or within 7 days of starting treatment. The data were produced by immunoSEQ multiplex PCR, yet TCRdb's version contains in-frame clones alone and is incomplete. Of about 34,000 clones in the sample, 93% are singletons; the top ten hold about an eighth. The specimen was PBMCs, collected at tuberculosis diagnosis. These receptors all come from an adult with tuberculosis.

The rearrangement joins TRBV6-1 to TRBJ2-1, with D possibly TRBD2 on 6 matching bases. Germline values: CDR1 MNHNS, CDR2 SASEGT. The length of the CDR3 is 14 residues. V lost 5 bases to trimming and J lost 5 bases, with 13 bases between them. The CDR3 nucleotides read TGTGCCAGCAGTCGGGCTAGCGCTAACAATGAGCAGTTCTTC. It encodes CASSRASANNEQFF.

J is TRBJ2-1 and V is TRBV5-1; no clear D gene. Germline-derived CDR1 and CDR2 are SGHRS and YFSETQ. The CDR3 runs 15 residues. Trimming stripped 5 bases from V and 0 bases from J, with 12 bases between. The CDR3 sequence is CASRPTMSSYNEQFF. Here the CDR3 DNA reads TGCGCCAGCAGACCAACTATGAGCTCCTACAATGAGCAGTTCTTC.

This clone was counted a few times. The chain is built from TRBV2 and TRBJ1-1, with D unresolved. This CDR3 has 16 amino acids. Trimming shortened V by 3 bases and J by 0 bases, and 14 bases separated the two germline ends. CDR1 is SNHLY, CDR2 FYNNEI, per germline. In nucleotides, the CDR3 is TGTGCCAGCAGTGATAAGGAGGACCGATTGAACACTGAAGCTTTCTTT. Translation gives CASSDKEDRLNTEAFF. The variable domain in full, completed from reference TRBV2 and TRBJ1-1, reads EPEVTQTPSHQVTQMGQEVILRCVPISNHLYFYWYRQILGQKVEFLVSFYNNEISEKSEIFDDQFSVERPDGSNFTLKIRSTKLEDSAMYFCASSDKEDRLNTEAFFGQGTRLTVV.

The V call is TRBV9, the J call TRBJ1-2; D is undetermined. V was trimmed by 1 base and J by 8 bases, leaving 15 bases between them. This CDR3 contains 14 residues. In germline, CDR1 is SGDLS, CDR2 YYNGEE. CDR3: CASSVSSSYGGYTF. CDR3 DNA: TGTGCCAGCAGCGTAAGCAGTTCCTACGGGGGCTACACCTTC.

This rearrangement joins TRBV18 to TRBJ1-4, with 9 bases fitting TRBD1. The CDR3 is 15 residues long. With 4 bases clipped from V and 4 bases from J, the junction kept 4 bases outside the gene matches. Germline V gives CDR1 KGHSH, CDR2 LQKENI. Written as DNA, the CDR3 is TGTGCCAGCTCACGCCGGGACAGGGATAATGAAAAACTGTTTTTT. Residues: CASSRRDRDNEKLFF.

The CDR3 protein is CASSLTRRDMNTEAFF. CDR3 sequence (DNA): TGTGCCAGCAGTTTAACTAGACGGGACATGAACACTGAAGCTTTCTTT. The chain joins TRBV27 to TRBJ1-1; a weak D match, TRBD1 (6 bases). Germline loops: CDR1 MNHEY, CDR2 SMNVEV (reference sequence). The CDR3 is 16 amino acids. The germline V and J ends were trimmed by 2 bases and 0 bases, with 13 bases remaining between them.

The chain joins TRBV7-3 to TRBJ1-1; a possible D gene is TRBD1 (6 bases). Trimming removed 0 bases from V and 1 base from J, with 6 bases in between. This CDR3 is 14 amino acids long. Germline CDR1 SGHTA, CDR2 FQGTGA. The CDR3 sequence: CASSLTGGNTEAFF. DNA for the CDR3: TGTGCCAGCAGCTTAACAGGGGGGAACACTGAAGCTTTCTTT.

The chain joins TRBV19 to TRBJ2-2; TRBD1 agrees at 10 bases. Per the germline V gene, CDR1 is LNHDA and CDR2 is SQIVND (reference sequence). CDR3 length: 16 amino acids. Trimming at V came to 3 bases and at J to 10 bases, leaving 11 bases not matched to a gene. CDR3 in DNA: TGTGCCAGTAGTATCTTGCCGGGACAGGGGATCGAGGAGCTGTTTTTT. This codes for CASSILPGQGIEELFF.

The V and J genes are TRBV4-2 and TRBJ1-5; a possible D gene is TRBD1 (5 bases). The V end lost 0 bases, the J end lost 3 bases, and 12 bases lay between the germline ends. Germline V gene sequence: CDR1 LGHNA, CDR2 YNFKEQ. This CDR3 region has 16 residues. CDR3 amino acids: CASSQEGQGNNQPQHF. The CDR3 coding sequence is TGTGCCAGCAGCCAAGAAGGGCAGGGAAACAATCAGCCCCAGCATTTT.

The chain has TRBV5-8 and TRBJ2-7, with D perhaps matching TRBD2 (7 bases). V lost 2 bases to trimming and J lost 3 bases, with 12 bases between them. The CDR3 runs 14 residues. Germline-derived CDR1 and CDR2 are SGHTS and YDEGEE. DNA for the CDR3: TGTGCCAGCAGCTTACGGGGGGCTGACTACGAGCAGTACTTC. Residues: CASSLRGADYEQYF.

This clone was found once. The V and J genes are TRBV28 and TRBJ1-5; D not certain. V was cut by 2 bases and J by 5 bases, with 7 bases left in between. CDR1 is MDHEN, CDR2 SYDVKM, per germline. The CDR3 consists of 13 residues. The CDR3 spells CASSLPEDQPQHF. As DNA, the CDR3 is TGTGCCAGCAGTTTACCGGAGGATCAGCCCCAGCATTTT. The full variable domain, with the rest looked up from reference TRBV28 and TRBJ1-5, is DVKVTQSSRYLVKRTGEKVFLECVQDMDHENMFWYRQDPGLGLRLIYFSYDVKMKEKGDIPEGYSVSREKKERFSLILESASTNQTSMYLCASSLPEDQPQHFGDGTRLSIL.

V is TRBV1 and J is TRBJ1-6; the table's D call TRBD1 went unverified against the DNA. TRBV1 represents a pseudogene. There are 15 residues in the CDR3. CDR3 DNA sequence: TGCACCAGCAGCCAGGGGACAGGAGGAAATTCACCCCTCCACTTT. Amino acids: CTSSQGTGGNSPLHF.

This chain uses TRBV30 with TRBJ1-4, with TRBD1 matching over 7 bases. Per the germline V gene, CDR1 is GTSNPN and CDR2 is SVGIG (reference sequence). The CDR3 is 13 amino acids. Trimming at V came to 1 base and at J to 6 bases, leaving 2 bases not matched to a gene. The DNA for the CDR3 is TGTGCCTGGAGTGGGAGGGGGCATGAAAAACTGTTTTTT. It codes for CAWSGRGHEKLFF.

The rearrangement links TRBV15 to TRBJ2-1, with D possibly being TRBD2 (6 bases). The CDR3 has 12 amino acids. Germline CDR1 is LNHNV and CDR2 is YYDKDF (reference sequence). Trimming took off 8 bases at V and 6 bases at J, with 11 bases between the two ends. As DNA, the CDR3 is TGTGCCACCGGGGGACTTCTCAATGAGCAGTTCTTC. This translates into CATGGLLNEQFF.

V and J are TRBV5-6 and TRBJ1-4, with TRBD1 as a possible D gene (5 bases). V lost 5 bases and J lost 8, with 16 bases in between. The CDR3 length is 14 residues. Germline loops: CDR1 SGHDT, CDR2 YYEEEE. DNA of the CDR3: TGTGCCAGCAGAAAGGGACCGGAGGGGGAAAAACTGTTTTTT. Its translation: CASRKGPEGEKLFF. Full variable domain (rest looked up from reference TRBV5-6 and TRBJ1-4): DAGVTQSPTHLIKTRGQQVTLRCSPKSGHDTVSWYQQALGQGPQFIFQYYEEEERQRGNFPDRFSGHQFPNYSSELNVNALLLGDSALYLCASRKGPEGEKLFFGSGTQLSVL.

This clone appeared a single time. The chain carries TRBV5-1 and TRBJ1-4, with 7 positions matching TRBD1. Germline CDR1 is SGHRS and CDR2 is YFSETQ. The CDR3 runs 15 residues. J lost 3 bases, V lost 4 bases, and 6 bases had no gene match. The CDR3 reads CASSPRDSSNEKLFF. DNA of the CDR3: TGCGCCAGCAGCCCCCGGGACAGCTCTAATGAAAAACTGTTTTTT.

In this sample, this clone turned up once. J is TRBJ2-7 and V is TRBV6-1; 13 bases are shared with TRBD2. Germline trimming cut 6 bases from V and 5 bases from J; bases unmatched to any gene: 7. In germline, CDR1 is MNHNS, CDR2 SASEGT. This CDR3 has 15 amino acids. In nucleotides, the CDR3 is TGTGCCAGCAGCCGGACTAGCGGGAGTGCCCACGAGCAGTACTTC. This encodes CASSRTSGSAHEQYF.

This chain uses TRBV28 with TRBJ2-2; D may be TRBD1 (7 bases). The CDR3 covers 16 residues. V was shortened by 4 bases and J by 4 bases, with 16 bases between the two germline ends. Germline CDR1 is MDHEN and CDR2 is SYDVKM. The CDR3 DNA sequence: TGTGCCAGCAGTTCTAGGGCGGGACAGAGCACCGGGGAGCTGTTTTTT. Amino acid sequence: CASSSRAGQSTGELFF.

The chain links TRBV4-1 to TRBJ2-5; 16 bases match TRBD2. V shed 1 base, J shed 2 bases, and the junction held 4 bases outside the gene matches. Per the germline V gene, CDR1 is MGHRA and CDR2 is YSYEKL. The CDR3 totals 18 residues. This chain's CDR3 is CASSQAGLAGGPQETQYF. CDR3 in DNA: TGCGCCAGCAGCCAAGCGGGACTAGCGGGGGGGCCTCAAGAGACCCAGTACTTC.

This chain links TRBV11-3 with TRBJ2-7; D remains unclear. The CDR3 covers 14 residues. Trimming removed 4 bases from V and 1 base from J, with 11 bases in between. Germline CDR1 and CDR2: SGHNT and YENEEA. DNA for the CDR3: TGTGCCAGCAGCTATGGTACTTTATCCTACGAGCAGTACTTC. It yields the protein CASSYGTLSYEQYF.

The chain links TRBV2 to TRBJ2-5; 8 positions agree with TRBD2. The CDR3 consists of 13 residues. Looked up from germline, CDR1 is SNHLY and CDR2 is FYNNEI. The ends lost 4 bases at V and 3 bases at J; junction bases unmatched: 1. The CDR3 DNA sequence: TGTGCCAGCAGTGCAGCGGGAGAAGAGACCCAGTACTTC. The encoded protein is CASSAAGEETQYF.

The chain is built from TRBV6-1 and TRBJ1-3; D is ambiguous. CDR1 MNHNS and CDR2 SASEGT come from the germline V gene. Trimming shortened V by 4 bases and J by 0 bases, and 10 bases separated the two germline ends. The CDR3 sequence is 15 residues long. CDR3 sequence: CASSARVSSGNTIYF. CDR3 sequence (DNA): TGTGCCAGCAGTGCGAGGGTTAGCTCTGGAAACACCATATATTTT.